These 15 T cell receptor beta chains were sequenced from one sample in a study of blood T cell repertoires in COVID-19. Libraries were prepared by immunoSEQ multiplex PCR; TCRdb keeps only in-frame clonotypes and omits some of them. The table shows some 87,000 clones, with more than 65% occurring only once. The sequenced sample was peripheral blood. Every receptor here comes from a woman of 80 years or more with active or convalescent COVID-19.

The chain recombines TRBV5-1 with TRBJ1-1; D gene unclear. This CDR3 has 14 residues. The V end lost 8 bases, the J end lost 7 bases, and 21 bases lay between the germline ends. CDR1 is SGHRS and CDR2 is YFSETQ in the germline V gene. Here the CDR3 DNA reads TGCGCCAGTCCAGTTGGTAGCCGATACTTTGAAGCTTTCTTT. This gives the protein CASPVGSRYFEAFF.

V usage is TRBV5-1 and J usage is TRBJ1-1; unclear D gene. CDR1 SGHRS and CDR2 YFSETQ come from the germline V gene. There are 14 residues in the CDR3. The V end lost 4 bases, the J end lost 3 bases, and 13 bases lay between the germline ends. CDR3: CASSVDMLDTEAFF. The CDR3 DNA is TGCGCCAGCAGCGTCGACATGTTGGACACTGAAGCTTTCTTT.

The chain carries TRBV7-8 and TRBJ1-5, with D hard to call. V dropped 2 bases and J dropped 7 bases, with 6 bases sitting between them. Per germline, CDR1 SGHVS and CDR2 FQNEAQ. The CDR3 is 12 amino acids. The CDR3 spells CASSLYSQPQHF. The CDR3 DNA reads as TGTGCCAGCAGCTTATATTCGCAGCCCCAGCATTTT.

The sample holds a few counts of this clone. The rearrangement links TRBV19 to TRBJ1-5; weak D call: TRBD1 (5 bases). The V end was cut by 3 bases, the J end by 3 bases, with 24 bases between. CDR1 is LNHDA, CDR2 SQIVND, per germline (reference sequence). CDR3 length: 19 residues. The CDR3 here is CASSMPPGAGNYINQPQHF. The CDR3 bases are TGTGCCAGTAGTATGCCCCCGGGAGCAGGGAATTATATCAATCAGCCCCAGCATTTT.

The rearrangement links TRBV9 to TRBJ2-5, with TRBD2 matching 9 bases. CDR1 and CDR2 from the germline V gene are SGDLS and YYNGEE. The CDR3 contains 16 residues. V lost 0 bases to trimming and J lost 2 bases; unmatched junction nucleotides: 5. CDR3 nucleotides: TGTGCCAGCAGCGTAGACAGCGGGGGGCGACAAGAGACCCAGTACTTC. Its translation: CASSVDSGGRQETQYF.

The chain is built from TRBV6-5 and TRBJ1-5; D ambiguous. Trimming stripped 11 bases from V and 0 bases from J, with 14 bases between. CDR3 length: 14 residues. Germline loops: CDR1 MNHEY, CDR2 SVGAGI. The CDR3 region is CAGADGYSNQPQHF. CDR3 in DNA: TGTGCCGGAGCCGACGGCTATAGCAATCAGCCCCAGCATTTT.

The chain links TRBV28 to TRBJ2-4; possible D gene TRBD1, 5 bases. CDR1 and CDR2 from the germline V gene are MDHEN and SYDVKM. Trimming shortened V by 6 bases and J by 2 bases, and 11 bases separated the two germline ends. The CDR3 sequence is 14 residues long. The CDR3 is CASRTRVTKNIQYF. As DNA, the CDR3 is TGTGCCAGCAGGACCAGGGTTACCAAAAACATTCAGTACTTC.

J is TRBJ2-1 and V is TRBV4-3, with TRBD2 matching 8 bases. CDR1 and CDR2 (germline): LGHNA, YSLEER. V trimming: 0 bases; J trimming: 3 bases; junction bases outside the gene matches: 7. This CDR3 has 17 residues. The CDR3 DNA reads TGCGCCAGCAGCCAAGACACAGCGGGGGCTGACTACAATGAGCAGTTCTTC. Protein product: CASSQDTAGADYNEQFF.

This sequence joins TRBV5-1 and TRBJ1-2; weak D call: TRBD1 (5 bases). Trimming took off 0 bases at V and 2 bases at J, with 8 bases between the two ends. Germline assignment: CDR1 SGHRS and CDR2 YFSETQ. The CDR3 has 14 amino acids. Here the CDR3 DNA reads TGCGCCAGCAGCTTGGAGACAGAGAACTATGGCTACACCTTC. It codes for CASSLETENYGYTF.

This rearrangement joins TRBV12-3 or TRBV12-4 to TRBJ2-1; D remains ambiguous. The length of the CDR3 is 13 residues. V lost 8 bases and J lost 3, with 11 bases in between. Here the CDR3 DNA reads TGTGCCAGCTTCACTGCTGGCTACAATGAGCAGTTCTTC. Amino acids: CASFTAGYNEQFF.

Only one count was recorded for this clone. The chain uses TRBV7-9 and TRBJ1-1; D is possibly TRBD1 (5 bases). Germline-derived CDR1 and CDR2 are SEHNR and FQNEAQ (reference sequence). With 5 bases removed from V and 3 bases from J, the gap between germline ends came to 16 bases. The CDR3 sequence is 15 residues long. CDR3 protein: CASSPPRGADTEAFF. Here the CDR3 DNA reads TGTGCCAGCAGCCCCCCGCGTGGGGCTGACACTGAAGCTTTCTTT.

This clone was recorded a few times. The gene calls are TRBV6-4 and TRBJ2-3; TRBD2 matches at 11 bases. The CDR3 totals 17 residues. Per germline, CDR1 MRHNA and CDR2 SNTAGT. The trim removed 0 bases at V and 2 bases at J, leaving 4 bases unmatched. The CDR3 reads CASSDSGSGGATDTQYF. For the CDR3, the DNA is TGTGCCAGCAGTGACTCTGGTAGCGGGGGGGCCACAGATACGCAGTATTTT.

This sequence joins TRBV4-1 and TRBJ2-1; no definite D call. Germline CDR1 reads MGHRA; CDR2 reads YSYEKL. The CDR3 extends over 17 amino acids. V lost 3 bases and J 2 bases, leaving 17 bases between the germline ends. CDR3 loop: CASSQVFEVATYNEQFF. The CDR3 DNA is TGCGCCAGCAGCCAGGTCTTCGAGGTCGCAACCTACAATGAGCAGTTCTTC.

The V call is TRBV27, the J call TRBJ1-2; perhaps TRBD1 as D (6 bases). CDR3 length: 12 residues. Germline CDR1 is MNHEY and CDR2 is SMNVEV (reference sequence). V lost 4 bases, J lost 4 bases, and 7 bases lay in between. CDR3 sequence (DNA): TGTGCCAGCAGTTCAGGGGTCTATGGCTACACCTTC. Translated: CASSSGVYGYTF.

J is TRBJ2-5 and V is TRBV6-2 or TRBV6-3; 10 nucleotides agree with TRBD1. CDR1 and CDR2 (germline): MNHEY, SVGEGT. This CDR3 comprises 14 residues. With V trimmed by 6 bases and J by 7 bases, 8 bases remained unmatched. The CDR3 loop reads CASSRGQGTGTQYF. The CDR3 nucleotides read TGTGCCAGCAGCCGGGGACAGGGGACGGGGACCCAGTACTTC.